This T cell receptor (beta chain) was profiled in a study of CD4 T cells in relation to SARS-CoV-2 and coronaviruses. About the research overall: ViraFEST: roughly 9-day antigen culture of PBMCs, then TCR beta CDR3 sequencing. The HLA restriction of the shared crossreactive spike epitopes was mapped.

CD4+ T cells from unexposed donors were obtained before the COVID-19 pandemic (2011-2018). After about ten days of culture, CD4+ T cells were isolated. As cell numbers allowed, unexposed-donor CD4+ T cells faced SARS-CoV-2 S/N and four cold-coronavirus spikes. Repertoires were generated with immunoSEQ multiplex PCR, while TCRdb's copy carries only in-frame clones and drops some. The sample lists some 22,000 clones, about two thirds occurring once. Trimming took 3 bases from V and 1 from J; bases not matched to a gene: 2. There are 15 residues in the CDR3. From germline, CDR1 is MNHNS and CDR2 SASEGT. Notes on the study in general: This crossreactivity analysis covered spike protein alone, no other viral proteins.

A note on this clone: Its antigen is still unknown.

Sequences were obtained from CD4+ T cells from PBMCs, cultured in vitro. This chain joins TRBV6-1 and TRBJ1-1; 10 nucleotides line up with TRBD1. The source is a human donor in good health. The CDR3 loop is CASSDRTGGNTEAFF. The DNA for the CDR3 is TGTGCCAGCAGTGACCGGACAGGGGGGAACACTGAAGCTTTCTTT.